This T cell receptor beta chain appears in the sequencing data of a study of tumor-infiltrating lymphocytes in primary liver carcinoma. Synthesis of TCR beta cDNA was carried out from about 500 ng total RNA with a constant-region primer. What produced the TCR beta libraries was three nested multiplex PCR rounds using slightly modified ARM-PCR. The study ran its first two PCR rounds for nine to ten cycles each, using TRBV1-TRBV30 forward primers and a C-beta reverse primer. One entry per CDR3 protein results from TCRdb running MiXCR on the multiplex PCR reads. The sample shows 100,000 to 150,000 distinct CDR3 sequences, 55% to 75% of them seen only once. Total RNA and DNA came together from approximately 20-30 mg of bulk tissue without cell sorting. Germline V CDR1 and CDR2: SGHAT, FQNNGV. CDR3 length equals 14 residues.

This chain joins TRBV11-2 and TRBJ2-4, with D hard to call. This clonotype was obtained from a woman aged 55-70 years with primary liver carcinoma and hepatitis B virus infection. Sample: liver tumor tissue from sampling region 3. Indicated subset: tumor region T3, left-lateral pole. CDR3 sequence (DNA): TGTATCAGCAGCGCCGGAGTTAACAAAAACATTCAGTACTTC. This translates into CISSAGVNKNIQYF.